These 26 T cell receptor beta chains originate from one sample sequenced in a study of read filtering for tumor transcriptome and immune sequencing. The library was built from 400 to 500 ng RNA with molecular barcoded adaptors for alpha/delta and beta/gamma chains. TCRdb reprocessed the reads via MiXCR and lists one record per CDR3 protein. The repertoire includes around 130,000 distinct CDR3 sequences, approximately 13% of them detected once, and approximately 8% sits in the top ten. Specimen: a population of CD138-negative cells sorted from bone marrow. Receptors were obtained from a donor at least 40 years old with multiple myeloma.

Many counts were recorded for this clonotype. The V and J genes are TRBV12-3 or TRBV12-4 and TRBJ2-3; the D gene could be TRBD1 or TRBD2 (5 bases each). Trimming pared 6 bases from V and 1 base from J, leaving 17 bases between. The CDR3 is 16 residues long. CDR3 sequence reads: CASSPTARDRTDTQYF. For the CDR3, the DNA is TGTGCCAGCAGCCCCACTGCCAGGGACCGCACAGATACGCAGTATTTT.

This clonotype was observed many times. This chain uses TRBV7-6 with TRBJ1-1, with D possibly matching TRBD1 (5 bases). The CDR3 has 16 amino acids. Looked up from germline, CDR1 is SGHVS and CDR2 is FNYEAQ. The ends were cut back, 5 bases at V and 4 bases at J, with 20 bases in the middle. Here the CDR3 DNA reads TGTGCCAGCAGCGCTCACTCCCTTGACAGTTTCACTGAAGCTTTCTTT. The encoded protein is CASSAHSLDSFTEAFF.

This clonotype was counted many times. V gene TRBV7-2 combines with J gene TRBJ2-1; the D gene is possibly TRBD1 (5 bases). This CDR3 spans 15 amino acids. V lost 1 base and J lost 5, with 12 bases in between. The germline V gene has CDR1 SGHTA and CDR2 FQGNSA. The CDR3 region is CASSLDSGMHNEQFF. CDR3 in DNA: TGTGCCAGCAGCTTAGACTCAGGGATGCACAATGAGCAGTTCTTC.

On this clonotype: Relative to the germline gene, one junction end is altered; a read error may explain this. This chain links TRBV5-1 with TRBJ2-1, with TRBD2 matching over 11 bases. CDR1 is SGHRS and CDR2 is YFSETQ in the germline V gene. This CDR3 has 15 amino acids. This CDR3 reads CASSLVLAGASEQFF. CDR3 nucleotide sequence: TGTGCCAGCAGCCTGGTACTAGCGGGAGCAAGTGAGCAGTTCTTC.

This clonotype was recorded many times. The genes are TRBV4-1 and TRBJ2-3; D unresolved. This CDR3 spans 15 amino acids. Trimming took off 0 bases at V and 0 bases at J, with 7 bases between the two ends. Germline CDR1 and CDR2: MGHRA and YSYEKL. The CDR3 loop is CASSQEAPSTDTQYF. DNA for the CDR3: TGCGCCAGCAGCCAAGAAGCTCCTAGCACAGATACGCAGTATTTT.

In its sample, this clonotype was seen many times. The gene calls are TRBV29-1 and TRBJ2-7; D remains ambiguous. The CDR3 is made up of 14 amino acids. Trimming took off 5 bases at V and 0 bases at J, with 14 bases between the two ends. CDR1 is SQVTM, CDR2 ANQGSEA, per germline. The CDR3 protein is CSVRGVLSSYEQYF. The CDR3 nucleotides are TGCAGCGTTCGTGGGGTTTTAAGCTCCTACGAGCAGTACTTC.

This clonotype occurred many times. A much larger clone sits a single nucleotide away, making a read error possible. J is TRBJ2-1 and V is TRBV2, with 8 bases that match TRBD1. CDR3 length: 14 amino acids. The germline CDR1 and CDR2 sequences are SNHLY and FYNNEI. With V trimmed by 6 bases and J by 6 bases, 7 bases remained unmatched. DNA for the CDR3: TGTGCCAGCAGGCAGGGGGCCACACCCAATGAGCAGTTCTTC. Encoded protein: CASRQGATPNEQFF.

At least ten counts were recorded for this clonotype. The chain recombines TRBV7-3 with TRBJ2-1; maybe TRBD2 (5 bases). Trimming took 4 bases from V and 3 from J, leaving 13 bases between them. CDR3 length: 15 residues. Per the germline V gene, CDR1 is SGHTA and CDR2 is FQGTGA. This chain's CDR3 is CASSSQGGGYNEQFF. The CDR3 nucleotides read TGTGCCAGCAGCTCACAAGGCGGAGGCTACAATGAGCAGTTCTTC.

The gene calls are TRBV7-9 and TRBJ1-5, with TRBD1 matching 9 bases. The V gene end was trimmed by 5 bases and the J gene end by 6 bases; junction bases not matched to a gene: 5. The CDR3 is made up of 14 amino acids. Germline CDR1 is SEHNR and CDR2 is FQNEAQ (reference sequence). The CDR3 region is CASSKQGAGQPQHF. CDR3 nucleotide sequence: TGTGCCAGCAGCAAACAGGGGGCGGGTCAGCCCCAGCATTTT.

This clonotype was seen ten or more times. The chain links TRBV14 to TRBJ2-2, with TRBD2 matching 12 bases. The CDR3 has 16 amino acids. Germline loops: CDR1 SGHDN, CDR2 FVKESK. Trimming cost V 4 bases and J 1 base; bases outside gene matches: 1. The DNA for the CDR3 is TGTGCCAGCAGCCCGACTAGCGGGGGGAACACCGGGGAGCTGTTTTTT. Translating gives CASSPTSGGNTGELFF.

J is TRBJ1-4 and V is TRBV18; 7 bases are shared with TRBD1. CDR1 is KGHSH and CDR2 is LQKENI in the germline V gene. V dropped 2 bases and J dropped 5; count of bases not matched to a gene: 2. The CDR3 consists of 14 residues. The CDR3 DNA sequence: TGTGCCAGCTCACCAATGGGACAGAATGAAAAACTGTTTTTT. Translated, it gives CASSPMGQNEKLFF.

This clonotype has at least ten counts. V and J are TRBV4-3 and TRBJ2-3; unclear D gene. The germline V gene has CDR1 LGHNA and CDR2 YSLEER. The CDR3 runs to 13 residues. Deletions cut 4 bases from V and 5 bases from J, with 10 bases between. DNA of the CDR3: TGCGCCAGCAGCCCGGGCCCCATAGATACGCAGTATTTT. Translating it yields CASSPGPIDTQYF.

The V gene is TRBV20-1, the J gene TRBJ2-1; a weak D match, TRBD2 (5 bases). The CDR3 sequence is 16 residues long. Germline CDR1 DFQATT, CDR2 SNEGSKA (reference sequence). V lost 2 bases and J 5 bases, leaving 19 bases between the germline ends. CDR3 nucleotide sequence: TGCAGTGCTAGACTCGCTAGCAGGAGAAGGGACAATGAGCAGTTCTTC. Translated: CSARLASRRRDNEQFF.

The sample holds many counts of this clonotype. The V call is TRBV6-6, the J call TRBJ2-3, with 9 bases matching TRBD1. The CDR3 contains 17 residues. V lost 6 bases and J lost 5; bases outside the gene matches: 15. The germline V gene encodes CDR1 MNHNY and CDR2 SVGAGI (reference sequence). DNA of the CDR3: TGTGCCAGCAGCCGACACTTCCGGGACAGGGAGAGAGATACGCAGTATTTT. As protein: CASSRHFRDRERDTQYF.

This clonotype was counted many times. This chain joins TRBV12-3 or TRBV12-4 and TRBJ2-1; 11 positions match TRBD2. The CDR3 runs 15 residues. The J segment lost 5 bases and the V segment lost 5 bases, leaving 5 bases of the junction unmatched. CDR3 sequence reads: CASSPRLAGNNEQFF. CDR3 DNA sequence: TGTGCCAGCAGTCCCAGACTAGCGGGAAACAATGAGCAGTTCTTC.

This clonotype was observed a few times. This may be a read error, as it is one base from a much larger clone. This sequence joins TRBV10-2 and TRBJ1-1; perhaps TRBD1 as D (5 bases). Germline loops: CDR1 WSHSY, CDR2 SAAADI. This CDR3 is built from 14 residues. The DNA of the CDR3 is TGCGCCAGCAGTTGGCAGGGCCTGAACACTGAAGCTTCCTTT. Amino acid sequence: CASSWQGLNTEASF.

This clonotype showed up just a few times. This chain joins TRBV29-1 and TRBJ2-1; 10 nucleotides line up with TRBD2. With V trimmed by 3 bases and J by 4 bases, 3 bases remained unmatched. The CDR3 is made up of 14 amino acids. Germline V gene lookup returns CDR1 SQVTM and CDR2 ANQGSEA. CDR3 protein: CSVDGLAVYNEQFF. The DNA for the CDR3 is TGCAGCGTTGATGGACTAGCGGTGTACAATGAGCAGTTCTTC.

This clonotype was detected ten times or more. The chain carries TRBV20-1 and TRBJ2-5; 7 positions agree with TRBD2. With V trimmed by 5 bases and J by 5 bases, 11 bases remained unmatched. This CDR3 has 14 amino acids. Germline-derived CDR1 and CDR2 are DFQATT and SNEGSKA (reference sequence). The CDR3: CSAPAAGEGETQYF. The CDR3 nucleotides are TGCAGTGCTCCTGCCGCGGGAGAGGGGGAGACCCAGTACTTC.

This sequence joins TRBV7-3 and TRBJ1-1; D is ambiguous. The CDR3 is made up of 17 amino acids. Trimming pared 2 bases from V and 5 bases from J, leaving 21 bases between. Germline V lookup: CDR1 SGHTA, CDR2 FQGTGA. CDR3 in amino acids: CASSLGLPTAERTEAFF. CDR3 nucleotide sequence: TGTGCCAGCAGCTTAGGACTCCCGACGGCGGAGAGGACTGAAGCTTTCTTT.

This clonotype has just a few counts. The chain has TRBV6-2 or TRBV6-3 and TRBJ2-1; 8 bases fit TRBD2. The V segment lost 6 bases and the J segment 8 bases; nucleotides outside the gene matches: 6. This CDR3 has 13 residues. The germline V gene has CDR1 MNHEY and CDR2 SVGEGT. The chain's CDR3 is CASRDVAGYEQFF. In DNA, the CDR3 is TGTGCCAGCAGGGACGTAGCGGGATATGAGCAGTTCTTC.

In this sample, this clonotype turned up many times. The chain links TRBV7-2 to TRBJ2-7; 12 bases line up with TRBD2. This CDR3 contains 17 residues. Germline values: CDR1 SGHTA, CDR2 FQGNSA. Losses at the gene ends were 5 bases for V and 4 bases for J; bases not matched to a gene: 12. The CDR3 here is CASSRRTSGTYLYEQYF. The CDR3 nucleotides are TGTGCCAGCAGCCGTCGGACTAGCGGGACCTATCTATACGAGCAGTACTTC.

This clonotype was recorded many times. The CDR3 sequence: CASSLVAGRQGEQFF. Written as DNA, the CDR3 is TGTGCCAGCAGCTTAGTGGCCGGACGACAGGGTGAGCAGTTCTTC. V gene TRBV7-2 combines with J gene TRBJ2-1; 7 bases are a match to TRBD1. CDR3 size: 15 residues. V was pared by 1 base and J by 9 bases, with 9 bases of the junction left unmatched. CDR1 and CDR2 from the germline V gene are SGHTA and FQGNSA. The whole variable domain, filled in from reference TRBV7-2 and TRBJ2-1, reads GAGVSQSPSNKVTEKGKDVELRCDPISGHTALYWYRQSLGQGLEFLIYFQGNSAPDKSGLPSDRFSAERTGGSVSTLTIQRTQQEDSAVYLCASSLVAGRQGEQFFGPGTRLTVL.

The sample holds many counts of this clonotype. The V call is TRBV4-1, the J call TRBJ2-3, with a tentative D call TRBD2 (5 bases). Germline V gene data show CDR1 as MGHRA and CDR2 as YSYEKL. The CDR3 runs 13 residues. The V gene lost 4 bases and the J gene lost 6 bases, with 11 bases spanning the gap. The DNA for the CDR3 is TGCGCCAGCAGCCCGCGAAGAGGGGATACGCAGTATTTT. Residues: CASSPRRGDTQYF.

Note on this clonotype: This may come from a read error, since a much larger clone is one base off. This chain connects TRBV20-1 to TRBJ2-7, with 8 bases lining up with TRBD2. Germline CDR1 DFQATT, CDR2 SNEGSKA (reference sequence). The CDR3 runs 14 residues. Germline trimming cut 5 bases from V and 7 bases from J; bases unmatched to any gene: 13. CDR3 DNA sequence: TGCAGTGCTTACGACTTTGCAGCGGGAGTGGAGCAGTACTTC. Amino acid sequence: CSAYDFAAGVEQYF.

For this clonotype: A much more abundant neighbour one base away suggests this may be a read error. This sequence joins TRBV28 and TRBJ2-3, with TRBD2 identical over 12 bases. This CDR3 comprises 17 residues. The germline gives CDR1 MDHEN, CDR2 SYDVKM. CDR3 amino acids: CVSSLPGTSGSTDTQYF. The DNA for the CDR3 is TGTGTCAGCAGTTTACCGGGGACTAGCGGGAGCACAGATACGCAGTATTTT.

As concerns this clonotype: A single base separates this from a much larger clone, so it may be a read error. In this CDR3 the conserved last residue, phenylalanine or tryptophan, is missing, so a read error is likely. The gene calls are TRBV7-9 and TRBJ2-7; perhaps D is TRBD1 or TRBD2 (6 bases each). CDR1 is SEHNR, CDR2 FQNEAQ, per germline (reference sequence). The length of the CDR3 is 14 residues. The CDR3: CASNLGGYAGEQYL. In DNA form, the CDR3 reads TGTGCCAGCAACTTAGGGGGGTACGCGGGAGAGCAGTACCTC.